This passage covers 23 T cell receptor beta chains from one sample sequenced in a study of CD8 T cells in Susac syndrome (dated by TCRdb to 2018 to 2020). The protocol used for the library was the immunoSEQ multiplex PCR assay. RNA was extracted using the RNeasy kit, and roughly 0.5 to 1 microgram was reverse transcribed with random hexamers. The public reads were run again by TCRdb, first through fastp at Q25 and then through MiXCR, and only productive beta chains were kept. Every entry covers one CDR3 protein and lists the most common genes and DNA from its rows. The sample yields 200,000 to 250,000 distinct CDR3 sequences; over 90% were counted once. Clones ranked in the top ten supply 0.15% to 0.2% of the sample. The sample comprised CD4+ T cells from PBMCs. The receptors come from a human donor with Susac syndrome.

The chain combines TRBV14 with TRBJ1-6; D unclear. The CDR3 runs to 11 residues. Trimming cost V 0 bases and J 14 bases, with 5 bases left between them. CDR1 is SGHDN, CDR2 FVKESK, per germline. CDR3 coding DNA: TGTGCCAGCAGCCAAGAAAGTACCCTCCACTTT. Translating gives CASSQESTLHF.

The count of this clonotype is one. The rearrangement links TRBV6-1 to TRBJ2-4; TRBD1 matches at 11 bases. The CDR3 length is 19 residues. The germline V gene has CDR1 MNHNS and CDR2 SASEGT. Unmatched junction bases numbered 19, after V lost 6 bases and J lost 6 bases. The CDR3 DNA sequence: TGTGCCAGCAGCCTGGGACAGGGGGGGGTCCCCGGCCAAGGAAACATTCAGTACTTC. Residues: CASSLGQGGVPGQGNIQYF.

The V and J genes are TRBV15 and TRBJ1-4; no reliable D call. Trimming pared 5 bases from V and 8 bases from J, leaving 15 bases between. This CDR3 comprises 14 residues. CDR1 is LNHNV and CDR2 is YYDKDF in the germline V gene (reference sequence). CDR3 loop: CATSEAGFGEKLFF. CDR3 coding DNA: TGTGCCACCAGCGAGGCGGGGTTCGGCGAAAAACTGTTTTTT.

The rearrangement uses TRBV20-1 and TRBJ1-1, with D hard to call. Germline V CDR1 and CDR2: DFQATT, SNEGSKA (reference sequence). V was shortened by 6 bases and J by 4 bases, with 9 bases between the two germline ends. CDR3 length: 11 amino acids. In DNA, the CDR3 is TGCAGTGCGTCTGGGAGCACTGAAGCTTTCTTT. Translating it yields CSASGSTEAFF.

Notes on this clonotype: It is unclear where the CDR3 begins or ends on the DNA, so no DNA is shown, and the CDR3 is as TCRdb lists it. CDR3 sequence: CASILGQGALTNTEAFF. The V call is TRBV2, the J call TRBJ1-1; the table's D gene call, TRBD1, was not cross checked with the DNA. The CDR3 contains 17 residues when both ends are counted. CDR1 is SNHLY and CDR2 is FYNNEI in the germline V gene.

The chain carries TRBV18 and TRBJ2-7; D remains unclear. This CDR3 has 13 amino acids. In germline, CDR1 is KGHSH, CDR2 LQKENI. Between the trimmed V and J ends, which lost 3 bases and 7 bases, there was a span of 13 bases. The CDR3 DNA reads TGTGCCAGCTCACCCGGAACGGAGAGGGAGCAGTACTTC. Residues: CASSPGTEREQYF.

The rearrangement joins TRBV3-1 to TRBJ1-5; D is perhaps TRBD1 (6 bases). Germline CDR1 and CDR2: LGHDT and YNNKEL (reference sequence). The CDR3 length is 13 residues. The V gene lost 3 bases and the J gene lost 7 bases, with 10 bases spanning the gap. The CDR3 protein is CASSHGRGQPQHF. CDR3 nucleotide sequence: TGTGCCAGCAGCCATGGCAGGGGACAGCCCCAGCATTTT.

This chain uses TRBV25-1 with TRBJ1-2, with a tentative D call TRBD1 (6 bases). In germline, CDR1 is MGHDK, CDR2 SYGVNS. CDR3 length: 14 residues. The ends were cut back, 6 bases at V and 5 bases at J, with 16 bases in the middle. CDR3 residues: CASSTLGGAYGYTF. DNA of the CDR3: TGTGCCAGCAGCACTCTTGGGGGGGCGTATGGCTACACCTTC.

The chain links TRBV5-1 to TRBJ2-7; 13 nucleotides match TRBD2. Trimming at V came to 4 bases and at J to 2 bases, leaving 9 bases not matched to a gene. The germline V gene has CDR1 SGHRS and CDR2 YFSETQ. This CDR3 comprises 17 residues. The CDR3: CASSRGLAGDLAYEQYF. The CDR3 DNA is TGCGCCAGCAGCAGAGGACTAGCGGGGGACCTCGCCTACGAGCAGTACTTC.

The chain has TRBV5-6 and TRBJ2-6, with TRBD2 as a possible D gene (5 bases). The CDR3 spans 16 residues. CDR1 and CDR2 from the germline V gene are SGHDT and YYEEEE. V was cut by 5 bases and J by 0 bases, with 12 bases left in between. The CDR3 loop is CASRLPEGSGANVLTF. CDR3 sequence (DNA): TGTGCCAGCAGGTTACCTGAGGGCTCTGGGGCCAACGTCCTGACTTTC.

The rearrangement joins TRBV12-3 or TRBV12-4 to TRBJ1-6; D is unclear. This CDR3 has 14 residues. Trimming shortened V by 6 bases and J by 10 bases, and 16 bases separated the two germline ends. CDR3 amino acids: CASSSNGEESPLHF. The CDR3 DNA is TGTGCCAGCAGCTCCAATGGTGAGGAATCACCCCTCCACTTT.

The chain combines TRBV20-1 with TRBJ2-1; 12 positions agree with TRBD2. The CDR3 is 14 residues long. From germline, CDR1 is DFQATT and CDR2 SNEGSKA (reference sequence). V was clipped by 2 bases and J by 7 bases; unmatched bases: 3. The CDR3 coding sequence is TGCAGTGCTAGACTAGCGGGGGGGCCGAATGAGCAGTTCTTC. Its translation is CSARLAGGPNEQFF.

This sequence joins TRBV6-6 and TRBJ1-1; 8 bases align to TRBD1. V shed 2 bases, J shed 5 bases, and the junction held 4 bases outside the gene matches. Per the germline V gene, CDR1 is MNHNY and CDR2 is SVGAGI (reference sequence). The CDR3 extends over 14 amino acids. The CDR3 loop is CASSYDRGITEAFF. CDR3 nucleotides: TGTGCCAGCAGTTACGACAGGGGAATAACTGAAGCTTTCTTT.

V is TRBV24-1 and J is TRBJ2-5; D may be TRBD1 (5 bases). Germline values: CDR1 KGHDR, CDR2 SFDVKD. The V gene lost 4 bases and the J gene lost 5 bases, with 13 bases spanning the gap. The CDR3 length is 14 residues. As DNA, the CDR3 is TGTGCCACCAGTGACTCCAGGGTTAGCGAGACCCAGTACTTC. It translates to CATSDSRVSETQYF.

The chain joins TRBV20-1 to TRBJ2-7; the D gene is possibly TRBD1 (6 bases). Germline V CDR1 and CDR2: DFQATT, SNEGSKA (reference sequence). Trimming took 6 bases from V and 6 from J, leaving 24 bases between them. This CDR3 contains 15 residues. The DNA of the CDR3 is TGCAGTGCGAGACCCTCCGGACAGTTCCCGGTCGAGCAGTACTTC. Its translation is CSARPSGQFPVEQYF.

For this clonotype: A read error may account for a junction end that differs from germline. V is TRBV14 and J is TRBJ2-1, with D possibly matching TRBD2 (5 bases). CDR1 is SGHDN, CDR2 FVKESK, per germline. This CDR3 region has 14 residues. The CDR3: CASSQGHGRGFVFF. The CDR3 DNA follows: TGTGCCAGCAGTCAAGGCCACGGCCGAGGGTTTGTGTTCTTC.

This chain joins TRBV11-2 and TRBJ1-1, with a possible D match to TRBD1 (5 bases). V was shortened by 7 bases and J by 4 bases, with 19 bases between the two germline ends. This CDR3 contains 15 residues. Germline lookup yields CDR1 SGHAT and CDR2 FQNNGV. The chain's CDR3 is CASTPDGGGTTEAFF. The CDR3 DNA sequence: TGTGCCAGCACCCCGGACGGGGGAGGGACCACTGAAGCTTTCTTT.

The chain is built from TRBV6-5 and TRBJ2-7, with D perhaps TRBD2 (6 bases). V was shortened by 6 bases and J by 7 bases, with 22 bases between the two germline ends. Germline values: CDR1 MNHEY, CDR2 SVGAGI. The CDR3 runs to 15 residues. In DNA form, the CDR3 reads TGTGCCAGCAGAGTACCGGGACTTTCCCATGGTGAGCAGTACTTC. Residues: CASRVPGLSHGEQYF.

V gene TRBV5-4 combines with J gene TRBJ2-5; perhaps TRBD1 as D (6 bases). Germline CDR1 SGHNT, CDR2 YYREEE (reference sequence). V shed 4 bases and J shed 3 bases, with 16 bases lying between them. The CDR3 sequence is 15 residues long. DNA of the CDR3: TGTGCCAGCAGCCGACGGACAGCGAGAGAAGAGACCCAGTACTTC. This gives the protein CASSRRTAREETQYF. The full variable domain, rest sourced from reference TRBV5-4 and TRBJ2-5, is ETGVTQSPTHLIKTRGQQVTLRCSSQSGHNTVSWYQQALGQGPQFIFQYYREEENGRGNFPPRFSGLQFPNYSSELNVNALELDDSALYLCASSRRTAREETQYFGPGTRLLVL.

V usage is TRBV30 and J usage is TRBJ2-1; either TRBD1 or TRBD2 may supply D (5 bases each). Trimming left V 7 bases short and J 6 bases short, with 13 bases between. Germline CDR1 is GTSNPN and CDR2 is SVGIG (reference sequence). The CDR3 loop spans 12 amino acids. The CDR3 protein is CASPGATNEQFF. CDR3 DNA: TGTGCCTCCCCCGGGGCAACCAATGAGCAGTTCTTC.

The genes are TRBV11-2 and TRBJ2-7; 11 nucleotides line up with TRBD1. CDR1 SGHAT and CDR2 FQNNGV come from the germline V gene. The CDR3 covers 15 residues. V gave up 6 bases and J gave up 3 bases; unmatched junction bases: 7. CDR3: CASSSRGTGGYEQYF. DNA of the CDR3: TGTGCCAGCAGTTCACGGGGGACAGGGGGCTACGAGCAGTACTTC.

The DNA of the CDR3 is TGTGCCTGGAGCGGGCAATATGAGCAGTTCTTC. Its protein product is CAWSGQYEQFF. The chain links TRBV30 to TRBJ2-1; D remains ambiguous. The ends were cut back, 3 bases at V and 8 bases at J, with 8 bases in the middle. Germline CDR1 and CDR2: GTSNPN and SVGIG (reference sequence). The CDR3 length is 11 residues.

This rearrangement joins TRBV7-9 to TRBJ2-1; a possible D gene is TRBD1 (6 bases). This CDR3 is 12 amino acids long. V was trimmed by 4 bases and J by 8 bases, leaving 9 bases between them. The germline V gene has CDR1 SEHNR and CDR2 FQNEAQ (reference sequence). CDR3 region: CASSSDRHEQFF. The CDR3 nucleotides are TGTGCCAGCAGCTCAGACAGGCATGAGCAGTTCTTC.